Described below is a single T cell receptor (beta chain) sequence and its context. The antigen is undetermined. Using immunoSEQ multiplex PCR, the repertoire was profiled, and TCRdb retains in-frame clones only, with some absent. The table has about 42,000 clones, more than 70% seen once. The data stem from a study of OX40 agonist ivuxolimab in advanced cancers. For the study at large: The group had a mean age of 60 years, ranged from about 20 to 79, and was 82.7% male. Study outcomes and limitations: Doses of 0.1 to 3.0 mg/kg were accompanied by clonal expansion of CD4+ and CD8+ blood T cells by week 6.

Germline loops: CDR1 SQVTM, CDR2 ANQGSEA. V was clipped by 6 bases and J by 1 base; unmatched bases: 14. This CDR3 contains 17 residues. Specimen: CD4+ or CD8+ T cells sorted from blood, collected in a trial of the OX40 agonist ivuxolimab. The V and J genes are TRBV29-1 and TRBJ2-3, with 9 positions matching TRBD1. This clonotype was obtained from an adult with an advanced solid tumor such as melanoma, head and neck, liver or kidney cancer. The CDR3 region is CSVSPSMWDRGTDTQYF. The DNA for the CDR3 is TGCAGCGTATCACCCTCCATGTGGGACAGGGGCACAGATACGCAGTATTTT.